This T cell receptor beta chain originates from a study of shared clonotypes between healthy human individuals. As for the study in general: CD4 naive cells filled three plates per donor, CD4 memory three, CD8 naive two and CD8 memory one. Findings and limits, study-wide: A generally larger estimated richness was seen in naive subsets than in memory subsets.

The CD4+ fraction was divided into a CD45RA+ naive subset and a CD45RA-negative memory subset. Concerning this clone: Its antigen remains unknown.

It was across several immunoSEQ plates that each subset's genomic DNA was evenly split. Data came from immunoSEQ multiplex PCR; TCRdb stores just in-frame clones and leaves some out. The repertoire holds some 2,100,000 clones, 90% to 96% seen once, with roughly 0.13% in the top ten. Germline CDR1 is MDHEN and CDR2 is SYDVKM. V lost 2 bases to trimming and J lost 3 bases, with 13 bases between them. This CDR3 spans 15 amino acids. The chain employs TRBV28 and TRBJ1-2, with D possibly TRBD1 on 5 matching bases. The source is a man in his late teens or twenties in good health. The specimen was naive CD4+ T cells sorted from blood. The sample's subset: CD45RA+ positively selected. For the CDR3, the DNA is TGTGCCAGCAGTTTAGCAGGGAGAGGTGACTATGGCTACACCTTC. Translation: CASSLAGRGDYGYTF.